This T cell receptor (beta chain) was retrieved from a study of shared clonotypes between healthy human individuals. Germline V lookup: CDR1 SEHNR, CDR2 FQNEAQ (reference sequence). This CDR3 is 15 amino acids long. The ends were cut back, 7 bases at V and 2 bases at J, with 17 bases in the middle. Repertoires were generated with immunoSEQ multiplex PCR, while TCRdb's copy carries only in-frame clones and drops some. This table holds 2 million to 2.5 million clones, 93% found once. The specimen was naive CD4+ T cells from PBMCs. Subset reported: CD45RA+ positively selected. The receptor comes from a man aged 18 to 29 in good health. Some clones in this sample may be carry-over from other donors' samples. J is TRBJ1-2 and V is TRBV7-9; the D gene is possibly TRBD1 (6 bases). In DNA form, the CDR3 reads TGTGCCAGCATCCCACCGGGACAACGGAACTATGGCTACACCTTC. The encoded protein is CASIPPGQRNYGYTF.